This T cell receptor beta chain appears in the sequencing data of a study of beta chain features in type 1 diabetes. The study, taken as a whole, reports: Type 1 diabetes patients had TCRB CDR3s that were shorter (moderately but significantly so) in all four CD4+ subsets. The naive, central memory and Treg TCRB repertoires of patients appeared to be more similar to one another than those of healthy donors.

This clone was seen only a few times. The target antigen is unknown. Heparinised blood was drawn once per donor, averaging around 120 mL. CD4+ naive, central memory, regulatory and stem cell-like memory cells were sorted via CD45RO/CCR7/CD25/CD127/CD95/CD27. Reverse transcription of all isolated RNA meant that expressed TCRB transcripts were sequenced. This table comes from immunoSEQ multiplex PCR, and its TCRdb copy is limited to in-frame clones, with some not included. This sample carries 300,000 to 350,000 clones, roughly a fifth of them seen once, and the ten largest clones take under 0.05%. Losses at the gene ends were 5 bases for V and 7 bases for J; bases not matched to a gene: 10. Per germline, CDR1 SGHTA and CDR2 FQGNSA. The CDR3 sequence is 15 residues long.

This sequence originates from a young woman in good health. The V and J genes are TRBV7-2 and TRBJ2-3, with TRBD2 matching 9 bases. Sequencing used naive CD4+ T cells from blood. The CDR3 sequence is CASSLMGREGNTQYF. For the CDR3, the DNA is TGTGCCAGCAGCCTAATGGGGCGGGAGGGCAATACGCAGTATTTT.